This is a list of T cell receptor beta chains from one sample in a study of OX40 agonist ivuxolimab in advanced cancers. Clones were read by immunoSEQ multiplex PCR, and TCRdb kept only the in-frame ones, dropping some. The table shows 8,500 to 10,000 clones, with 70% to 90% occurring only once. The material sequenced was CD4+ or CD8+ T cells sorted from blood, taken in a trial of the OX40 agonist ivuxolimab. The receptors originated from an adult with an advanced solid tumor such as melanoma, head and neck, liver or kidney cancer. Each CDR3 is given with its conserved first and last residue. A D gene is named only where the DNA matches it firmly. Not all rows give a size; the values are once, few, many and, for expanded clones, a class.

clone_size d_call v_call cdr3_aa
few . TRBV28 CASSLYSSAELFF
. . TRBV11-2 CASSLHLNTEAFF
. . TRBV6-9 CASSYSPGSDTQYF
. . TRBV5-1 CASSLDSYGYTF
. TRBD2 TRBV7-2 CASSLRGRETDTQYF
once . TRBV28 CASDDRRVRYF
. TRBD2 TRBV6-1 CASSDHGGDEQFF
. . TRBV6-1 CASSAVSLMNTEAFF
. . TRBV5-4 CASSVDINQPQHF
. TRBD1 TRBV28 CASSSPGQGRQNEQFF
. . TRBV9 CASSVGSRDQPQHF